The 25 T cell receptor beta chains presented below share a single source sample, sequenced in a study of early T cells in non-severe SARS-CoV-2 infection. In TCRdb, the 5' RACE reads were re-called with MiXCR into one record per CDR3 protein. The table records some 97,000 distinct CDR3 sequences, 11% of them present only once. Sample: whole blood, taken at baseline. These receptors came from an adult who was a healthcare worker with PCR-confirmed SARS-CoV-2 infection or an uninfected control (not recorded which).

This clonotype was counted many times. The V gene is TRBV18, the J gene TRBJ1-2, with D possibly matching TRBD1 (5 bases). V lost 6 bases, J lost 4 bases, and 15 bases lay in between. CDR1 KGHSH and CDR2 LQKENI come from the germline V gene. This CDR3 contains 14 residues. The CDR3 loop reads CASSGTGTFYGYTF. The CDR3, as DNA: TGTGCCAGCTCGGGTACAGGAACCTTCTATGGCTACACCTTC.

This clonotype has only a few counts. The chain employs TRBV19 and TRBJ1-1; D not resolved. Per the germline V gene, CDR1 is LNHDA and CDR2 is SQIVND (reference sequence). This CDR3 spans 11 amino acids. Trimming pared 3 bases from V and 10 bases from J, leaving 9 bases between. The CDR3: CASSMPGLAFF. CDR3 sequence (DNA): TGTGCCAGTAGTATGCCCGGGCTAGCTTTCTTT.

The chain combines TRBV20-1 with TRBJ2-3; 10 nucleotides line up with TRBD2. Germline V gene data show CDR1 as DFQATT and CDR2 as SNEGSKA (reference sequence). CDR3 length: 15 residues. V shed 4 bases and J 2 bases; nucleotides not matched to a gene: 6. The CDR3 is CSATSGGSFTDTQYF. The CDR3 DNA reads TGCAGTGCTACTAGCGGGGGAAGCTTCACAGATACGCAGTATTTT.

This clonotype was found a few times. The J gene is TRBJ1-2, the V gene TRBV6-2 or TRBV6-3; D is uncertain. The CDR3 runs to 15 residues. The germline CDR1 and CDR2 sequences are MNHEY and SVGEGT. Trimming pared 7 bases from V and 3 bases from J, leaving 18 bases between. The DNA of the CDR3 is TGTGCCAGCACCCAAGGCGGCGCGTTCGACTATGGCTACACCTTC. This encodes CASTQGGAFDYGYTF.

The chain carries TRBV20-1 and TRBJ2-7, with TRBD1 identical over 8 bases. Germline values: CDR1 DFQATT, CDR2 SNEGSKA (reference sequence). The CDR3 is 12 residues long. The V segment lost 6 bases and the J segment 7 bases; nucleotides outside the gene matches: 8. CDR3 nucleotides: TGCAGTGCCAGGCTACAGGGGGATGAGCAGTACTTC. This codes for CSARLQGDEQYF.

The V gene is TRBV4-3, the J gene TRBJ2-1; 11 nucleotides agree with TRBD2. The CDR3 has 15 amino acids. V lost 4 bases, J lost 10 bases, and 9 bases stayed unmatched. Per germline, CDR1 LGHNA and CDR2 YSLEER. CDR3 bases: TGCGCCAGCAGCCCTATTAGCGGGAGGGATGGGGAGCAGTTCTTC. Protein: CASSPISGRDGEQFF.

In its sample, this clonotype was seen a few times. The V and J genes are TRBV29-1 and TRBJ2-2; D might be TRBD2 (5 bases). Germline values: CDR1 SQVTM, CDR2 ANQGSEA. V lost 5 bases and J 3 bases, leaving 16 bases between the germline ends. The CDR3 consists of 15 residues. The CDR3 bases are TGCAGCGTTTCAAATCCCTCGGGATACACCGGGGAGCTGTTTTTT. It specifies CSVSNPSGYTGELFF.

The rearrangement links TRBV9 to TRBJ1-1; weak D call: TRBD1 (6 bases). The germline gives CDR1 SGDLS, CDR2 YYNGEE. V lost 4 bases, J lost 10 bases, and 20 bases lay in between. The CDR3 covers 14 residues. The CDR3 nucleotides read TGTGCCAGCAGCAGCAGGGGCCGAGACGGAAGAGCTTTCTTT. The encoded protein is CASSSRGRDGRAFF.

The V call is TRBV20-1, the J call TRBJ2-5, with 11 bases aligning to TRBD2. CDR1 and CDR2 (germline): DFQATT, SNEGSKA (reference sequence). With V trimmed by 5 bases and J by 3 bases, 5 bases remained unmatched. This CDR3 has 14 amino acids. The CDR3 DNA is TGCAGTGCTGCTGTGACTAGCGGGAAAGAGACCCAGTACTTC. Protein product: CSAAVTSGKETQYF.

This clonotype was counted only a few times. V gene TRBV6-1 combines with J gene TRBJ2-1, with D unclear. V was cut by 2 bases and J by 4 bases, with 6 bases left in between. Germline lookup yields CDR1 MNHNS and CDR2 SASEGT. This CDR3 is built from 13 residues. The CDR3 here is CASSEWPYNEQFF. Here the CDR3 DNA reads TGTGCCAGCAGTGAATGGCCTTACAATGAGCAGTTCTTC.

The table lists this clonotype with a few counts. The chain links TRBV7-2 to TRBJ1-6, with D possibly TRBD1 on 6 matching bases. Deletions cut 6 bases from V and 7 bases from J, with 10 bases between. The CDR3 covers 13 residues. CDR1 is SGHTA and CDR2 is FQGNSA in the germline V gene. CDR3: CASSGDTNSPLHF. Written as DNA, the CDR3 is TGTGCCAGCAGTGGGGACACCAATTCACCCCTCCACTTT.

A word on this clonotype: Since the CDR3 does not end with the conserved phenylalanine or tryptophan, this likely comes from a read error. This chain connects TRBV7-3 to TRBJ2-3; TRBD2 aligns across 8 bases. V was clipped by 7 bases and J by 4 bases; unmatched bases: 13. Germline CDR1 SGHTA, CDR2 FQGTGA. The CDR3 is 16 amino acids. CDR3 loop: CASNKSGTSKADTQYL. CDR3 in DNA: TGTGCCAGCAACAAGTCCGGGACTAGTAAGGCAGATACGCAGTATCTT.

The CDR3 DNA reads TGTGCCAGCAGCTTAGATCGTCTGGTCCCTGAGCAGTTCTTC. Translated: CASSLDRLVPEQFF. The chain carries TRBV11-2 and TRBJ2-1; D call uncertain. The V gene lost 0 bases and the J gene lost 9 bases, with 12 bases spanning the gap. CDR1 and CDR2 from the germline V gene are SGHAT and FQNNGV. This CDR3 is built from 14 residues.

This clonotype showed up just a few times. CDR3 residues: CASSLDVAGPYNEQFF. The DNA for the CDR3 is TGTGCCAGCAGCTTAGACGTTGCGGGGCCCTACAATGAGCAGTTCTTC. The chain couples TRBV7-2 to TRBJ2-1, with D tentatively TRBD2 (6 bases). Per germline, CDR1 SGHTA and CDR2 FQGNSA. This CDR3 region has 16 residues. Trimming pared 1 base from V and 2 bases from J, leaving 12 bases between. The full variable domain, with the rest looked up from reference TRBV7-2 and TRBJ2-1, is GAGVSQSPSNKVTEKGKDVELRCDPISGHTALYWYRQSLGQGLEFLIYFQGNSAPDKSGLPSDRFSAERTGGSVSTLTIQRTQQEDSAVYLCASSLDVAGPYNEQFFGPGTRLTVL.

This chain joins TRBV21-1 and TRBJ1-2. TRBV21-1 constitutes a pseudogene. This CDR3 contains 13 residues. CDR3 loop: CASSKATNYGYTF. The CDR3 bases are TGTGCCAGCAGCAAAGCGACTAACTATGGCTACACCTTC.

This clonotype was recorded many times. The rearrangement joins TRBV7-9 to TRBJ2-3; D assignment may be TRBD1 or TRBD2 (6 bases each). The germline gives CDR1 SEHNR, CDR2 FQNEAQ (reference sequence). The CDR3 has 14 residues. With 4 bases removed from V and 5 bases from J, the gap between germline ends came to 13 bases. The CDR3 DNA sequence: TGTGCCAGCAGCTGGGGGCAGGGAGGAGATACGCAGTATTTT. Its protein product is CASSWGQGGDTQYF.

The CDR3 protein is CSARAPGGVNEAFF. CDR3 coding DNA: TGCAGTGCTAGAGCACCAGGGGGCGTCAATGAAGCTTTCTTT. The chain has TRBV20-1 and TRBJ1-1; 8 bases fit TRBD1. The CDR3 loop spans 14 amino acids. Germline V CDR1 and CDR2: DFQATT, SNEGSKA (reference sequence). V gave up 1 base and J gave up 7 bases; unmatched junction bases: 8.

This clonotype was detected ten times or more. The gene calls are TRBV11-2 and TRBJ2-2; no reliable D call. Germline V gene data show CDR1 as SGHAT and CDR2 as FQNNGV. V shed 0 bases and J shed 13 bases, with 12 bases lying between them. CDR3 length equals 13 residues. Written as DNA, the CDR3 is TGTGCCAGCAGCTTAGATACCCCTAATGGGCTGTTTTTT. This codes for CASSLDTPNGLFF.

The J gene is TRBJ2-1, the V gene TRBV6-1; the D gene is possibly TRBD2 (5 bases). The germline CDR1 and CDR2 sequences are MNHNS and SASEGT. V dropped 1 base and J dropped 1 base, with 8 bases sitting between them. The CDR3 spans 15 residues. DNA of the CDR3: TGTGCCAGCAGTGAAGTACGGGATTCCTACAATGAGCAGTTCTTC. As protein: CASSEVRDSYNEQFF.

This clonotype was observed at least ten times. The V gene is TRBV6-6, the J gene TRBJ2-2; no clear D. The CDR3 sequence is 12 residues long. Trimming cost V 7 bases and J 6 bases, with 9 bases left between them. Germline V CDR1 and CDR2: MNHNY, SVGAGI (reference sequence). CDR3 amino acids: CASKPGPGELFF. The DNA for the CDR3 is TGTGCCAGCAAACCCGGGCCCGGGGAGCTGTTTTTT.

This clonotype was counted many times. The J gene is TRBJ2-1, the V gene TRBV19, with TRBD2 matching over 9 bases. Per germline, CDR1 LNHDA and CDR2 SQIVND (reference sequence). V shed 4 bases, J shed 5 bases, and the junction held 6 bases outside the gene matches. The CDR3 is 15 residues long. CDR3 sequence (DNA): TGTGCCAGTAGTACATCTAGCGGGGTCCACAATGAGCAGTTCTTC. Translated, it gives CASSTSSGVHNEQFF.

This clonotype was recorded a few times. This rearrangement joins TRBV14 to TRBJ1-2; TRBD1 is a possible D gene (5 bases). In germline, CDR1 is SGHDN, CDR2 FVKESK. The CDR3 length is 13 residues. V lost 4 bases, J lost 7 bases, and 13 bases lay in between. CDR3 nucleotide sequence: TGTGCCAGCAGCCCGACGGGAGGGGTTGGCTACACCTTC. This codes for CASSPTGGVGYTF.

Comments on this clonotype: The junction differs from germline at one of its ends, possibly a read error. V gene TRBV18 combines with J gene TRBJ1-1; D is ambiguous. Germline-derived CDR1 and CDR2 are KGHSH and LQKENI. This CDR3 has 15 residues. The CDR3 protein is CASSPLEVMNTEAFF. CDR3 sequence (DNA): TGTGCCAGCTCACCACTGGAGGTTATGAACACTGAAGCTTTTTTT.

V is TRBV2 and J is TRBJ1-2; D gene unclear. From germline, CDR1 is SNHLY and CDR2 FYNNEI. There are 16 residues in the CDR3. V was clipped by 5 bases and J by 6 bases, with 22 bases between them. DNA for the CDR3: TGTGCCAGCAGTTTACCCCCTCCAAGGCAGCTGAATGGCTACACCTTC. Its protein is CASSLPPPRQLNGYTF.

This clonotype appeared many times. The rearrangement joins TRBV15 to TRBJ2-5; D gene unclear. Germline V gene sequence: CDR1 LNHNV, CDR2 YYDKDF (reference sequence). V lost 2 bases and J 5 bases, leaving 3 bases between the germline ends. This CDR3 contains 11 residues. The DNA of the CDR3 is TGTGCCACCAGCAGATACGAGACCCAGTACTTC. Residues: CATSRYETQYF. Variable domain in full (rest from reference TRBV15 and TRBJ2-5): DAMVIQNPRYQVTQFGKPVTLSCSQTLNHNVMYWYQQKSSQAPKLLFHYYDKDFNNEADTPDNFQSRRPNTSFCFLDIRSPGLGDTAMYLCATSRYETQYFGPGTRLLVL.